The sequence of this T cell receptor (beta chain) was determined in a study of T-cell reconstitution after alpha-beta-depleted transplantation in children. Study-wide results and limits: T-cell counts and diversity at one year following transplant were attributed mainly to newly produced T cells.

This clonotype showed up many times. Its antigen remains unknown. TCRbeta library construction was performed incorporating unique molecular identifiers. Via MiXCR, TCRdb re-called the PCR reads, giving one row per CDR3 protein. The data hold fewer than 550,000 distinct CDR3 sequences, with 10% to 13% observed a single time. This CDR3 spans 12 amino acids. With 9 bases removed from V and 4 bases from J, the gap between germline ends came to 12 bases. Germline V CDR1 and CDR2: MNHEY, SVGAGI. The chain links TRBV6-5 to TRBJ2-5; D is uncertain. The source is a child under 10 years old with inherited bone marrow failure, due to receive a stem cell transplant. The sample in question was PBMCs, obtained before TCRalphabeta/CD19-depleted stem cell transplant. The CDR3 region is CASGFSGETQYF. The CDR3 DNA reads TGTGCCAGTGGCTTTTCCGGAGAGACCCAGTACTTC.